What follows describes a single T cell receptor beta chain. Other DNA sequences of this sample code for an identical CDR3. This entry belongs to a study of beta chain features in type 1 diabetes. Reverse transcription of all isolated RNA meant that expressed TCRB transcripts were sequenced. Assay: immunoSEQ multiplex PCR; the TCRdb copy retains only in-frame clones and omits some. The sample yields more than 140,000 clones, around a tenth seen once. The CDR3 covers 13 residues. Germline CDR1 and CDR2: LNHNV and YYDKDF (reference sequence). Deletions cut 3 bases from V and 2 bases from J, with 7 bases between.

The rearrangement joins TRBV15 to TRBJ2-5, with TRBD2 as a possible D gene (6 bases). The receptor was isolated from a woman aged 40 to 55 in good health. The specimen was central memory CD4+ T cells from blood. The CDR3 DNA sequence: TGTGCCACCAGCAGGGGACTTCAAGAGACCCAGTACTTC. It codes for CATSRGLQETQYF.